Listed below are T cell receptor beta chains from one sample, sequenced in a study of shared clonotypes between healthy human individuals. This table comes from immunoSEQ multiplex PCR, and its TCRdb copy is limited to in-frame clones, with some not included. The repertoire holds about 380,000 clones, about 96% seen once, with about 0.32% in the top ten. The sequenced sample consisted of memory CD8+ T cells sorted from blood. These receptor sequences come from a young man in good health. Both conserved end residues are part of each CDR3. The order of the fields is V gene, D gene, J gene, clone size, CDR3 DNA, CDR3 protein. A D gene is named only where the DNA matches it firmly. A row's size may be missing; if present it is once, few, many or a size class.

v_call: TRBV6-5
d_call: TRBD1
j_call: TRBJ2-6
clone_size: .
cdr3_nt: TGTGCCAGCAGTTTCACAGGGGGCACTGGGGCCAACGTCCTGACTTTC
cdr3_aa: CASSFTGGTGANVLTF

v_call: TRBV6-5
d_call: .
j_call: TRBJ1-3
clone_size: .
cdr3_nt: TGTGCCAGCAGTTCGTACCAGGGAAACTCTGGAAACACCATATATTTT
cdr3_aa: CASSSYQGNSGNTIYF

v_call: TRBV16
d_call: .
j_call: TRBJ2-7
clone_size: .
cdr3_nt: TGTGCCAGCAGCAGCGGAAGGACCTCGGGAGCCTACGAGCAGTACTTC
cdr3_aa: CASSSGRTSGAYEQYF

v_call: TRBV6-1
d_call: .
j_call: TRBJ1-4
clone_size: .
cdr3_nt: TGTGCCAGCAGTGAGGCGGGGACAACTAATGAAAAACTGTTTTTT
cdr3_aa: CASSEAGTTNEKLFF

v_call: TRBV5-4
d_call: .
j_call: TRBJ1-1
clone_size: .
cdr3_nt: TGTGCCAGCAGGGGAGGCAGCCCCATGAACACTGAAGCTTTCTTT
cdr3_aa: CASRGGSPMNTEAFF

v_call: TRBV11-2
d_call: TRBD1
j_call: TRBJ2-1
clone_size: .
cdr3_nt: TGTGCCAGCAGCTTAGGACAGGGGCGAAAATACAATGAGCAGTTCTTC
cdr3_aa: CASSLGQGRKYNEQFF

v_call: TRBV19
d_call: TRBD2
j_call: TRBJ2-3
clone_size: .
cdr3_nt: TGTGCCAGTAGTTTAGTAGCGGGCCCAGATACGCAGTATTTT
cdr3_aa: CASSLVAGPDTQYF

v_call: TRBV7-2
d_call: .
j_call: TRBJ2-2
clone_size: .
cdr3_nt: TGTGCCAGCACACAAGCGGGCACCGGGGAGCTGTTTTTT
cdr3_aa: CASTQAGTGELFF

v_call: TRBV9
d_call: TRBD2
j_call: TRBJ2-3
clone_size: .
cdr3_nt: TGTGCCAGCAGCTTGACTAGCGGGATCTTGACAGATACGCAGTATTTT
cdr3_aa: CASSLTSGILTDTQYF

v_call: TRBV9
d_call: .
j_call: TRBJ2-3
clone_size: .
cdr3_nt: TGTGCCAGCAGCGTAGAGGGCAACACAGATACGCAGTATTTT
cdr3_aa: CASSVEGNTDTQYF

v_call: TRBV11-2
d_call: TRBD2
j_call: TRBJ2-5
clone_size: .
cdr3_nt: TGTGCCAGCAGCCGACTAGCGGGAAGAGAGACCCAGTACTTC
cdr3_aa: CASSRLAGRETQYF

v_call: TRBV19
d_call: .
j_call: TRBJ1-2
clone_size: .
cdr3_nt: TGTGCCAGTAGTATGAGCGGTTATGGCTACACCTTC
cdr3_aa: CASSMSGYGYTF

v_call: TRBV29-1
d_call: .
j_call: TRBJ2-3
clone_size: .
cdr3_nt: TGCAGCGTTGGTAGGGGTCGCACAGATACGCAGTATTTT
cdr3_aa: CSVGRGRTDTQYF

v_call: TRBV25-1
d_call: TRBD2
j_call: TRBJ2-3
clone_size: .
cdr3_nt: TGTGCCAGCAGACCTACTAGCGGGAGGGCCGCAGATACGCAGTATTTT
cdr3_aa: CASRPTSGRAADTQYF

v_call: TRBV19
d_call: .
j_call: TRBJ1-2
clone_size: .
cdr3_nt: TGTGCCAGTAGCCGTTGGGGGACGGGCGACTATGGCTACACCTTC
cdr3_aa: CASSRWGTGDYGYTF

v_call: TRBV10-3
d_call: TRBD2
j_call: TRBJ2-1
clone_size: .
cdr3_nt: TGTGCCATCAGGGATACTAGCGGGAGGGTCGGGGAGCAGTTCTTC
cdr3_aa: CAIRDTSGRVGEQFF

v_call: TRBV2
d_call: .
j_call: TRBJ2-2
clone_size: once
cdr3_nt: TGTGCCAGCTCCAGAGTTTTCACCGGGGAGCTGTTTTTT
cdr3_aa: CASSRVFTGELFF

v_call: TRBV7-9
d_call: .
j_call: TRBJ2-7
clone_size: .
cdr3_nt: TGTGCCAGCAGCTTATACGGCGATGACAGCTCCTACGAGCAGTACTTC
cdr3_aa: CASSLYGDDSSYEQYF